Following are 29 T cell receptor beta chains from one sample sequenced in a study of memory CD4+ T cells and cytomegalovirus serostatus. Some clones are missing from TCRdb's copy, which holds only in-frame ones; the method was immunoSEQ multiplex PCR. The data contain about 41,000 clones, around 79% of them singletons. Single viable CD3+CD4+CD8-CD45RO+ cells were sorted as the memory CD4+ T cells. Sequenced input: memory CD4+ T cells from blood. The receptor set was obtained from an adult in good health and CMV-seronegative.

This rearrangement joins TRBV9 to TRBJ2-5, with 10 bases aligning to TRBD1. The germline CDR1 and CDR2 sequences are SGDLS and YYNGEE. J gave up 1 base and V 4 bases, and 10 bases lay outside the gene matches. The CDR3 consists of 17 residues. Here the CDR3 DNA reads TGTGCCAGCAGCCAAGGTCGTGGGACAGGGGTCCAAGAGACCCAGTACTTC. Residues: CASSQGRGTGVQETQYF. The full variable domain, with the rest looked up from reference TRBV9 and TRBJ2-5, is DSGVTQTPKHLITATGQRVTLRCSPRSGDLSVYWYQQSLDQGLQFLIQYYNGEERAKGNILERFSAQQFPDLHSELNLSSLELGDSALYFCASSQGRGTGVQETQYFGPGTRLLVL.

This chain joins TRBV19 and TRBJ1-1; TRBD1 is a possible D gene (5 bases). The CDR3 runs 15 residues. V was cut by 3 bases and J by 4 bases, with 15 bases left in between. The germline V gene has CDR1 LNHDA and CDR2 SQIVND (reference sequence). This chain's CDR3 is CASSIQSLGGTEAFF. DNA of the CDR3: TGTGCCAGTAGTATTCAATCTCTCGGGGGCACTGAAGCTTTCTTT.

The genes are TRBV6-1 and TRBJ2-7; TRBD1 matches 11 bases. Germline lookup yields CDR1 MNHNS and CDR2 SASEGT. CDR3 length: 16 amino acids. With V trimmed by 4 bases and J by 3 bases, 8 bases remained unmatched. The CDR3 is CASSVTWTGGFYEQYF. As DNA, the CDR3 is TGTGCCAGCAGTGTTACCTGGACAGGGGGCTTCTACGAGCAGTACTTC.

The chain links TRBV9 to TRBJ1-1; tentatively, D is TRBD1 (6 bases). The germline CDR1 and CDR2 sequences are SGDLS and YYNGEE. The CDR3 is 16 residues long. Deletions cut 0 bases from V and 0 bases from J, with 12 bases between. CDR3 sequence (DNA): TGTGCCAGCAGCGTAGGACAGGCAGCGGTGAACACTGAAGCTTTCTTT. Its protein is CASSVGQAAVNTEAFF.

This clone was recorded only once. The chain has TRBV7-9 and TRBJ2-1; 8 bases map to TRBD1. Germline-derived CDR1 and CDR2 are SEHNR and FQNEAQ (reference sequence). V shed 6 bases and J 8 bases; nucleotides not matched to a gene: 12. The CDR3 has 15 amino acids. Here the CDR3 reads CASSLHGAGGDEQFF. CDR3 nucleotide sequence: TGTGCCAGCAGTCTCCATGGGGCAGGGGGCGATGAGCAGTTCTTC.

This clone was seen a few times. The rearrangement uses TRBV7-9 and TRBJ1-5; maybe TRBD1 (6 bases). The germline CDR1 and CDR2 sequences are SEHNR and FQNEAQ (reference sequence). The CDR3 is made up of 14 amino acids. V shed 5 bases and J shed 4 bases, with 12 bases lying between them. The CDR3 sequence is CASSPGGANQPQHF. In DNA form, the CDR3 reads TGTGCCAGCAGCCCCGGGGGGGCTAATCAGCCCCAGCATTTT. Supplemented by reference TRBV7-9 and TRBJ1-5, the full variable domain reads DTGVSQNPRHKITKRGQNVTFRCDPISEHNRLYWYRQTLGQGPEFLTYFQNEAQLEKSRLLSDRFSAERPKGSFSTLEIQRTEQGDSAMYLCASSPGGANQPQHFGDGTRLSIL.

The chain couples TRBV6-6 to TRBJ2-7; D uncertain. From germline, CDR1 is MNHNY and CDR2 SVGAGI (reference sequence). There are 13 residues in the CDR3. The V end was cut by 4 bases, the J end by 1 base, with 8 bases between. The CDR3 DNA sequence: TGTGCCAGCAGTTCGGGCAGGTCCTACGAGCAGTACTTC. This encodes CASSSGRSYEQYF.

The V and J genes are TRBV6-5 and TRBJ2-7, with D maybe TRBD2 (5 bases). Germline CDR1 and CDR2: MNHEY and SVGAGI. This CDR3 has 11 amino acids. Trimming pared 6 bases from V and 3 bases from J, leaving 6 bases between. Here the CDR3 DNA reads TGTGCCAGCAGGGAGGACTACGAGCAGTACTTC. Residues: CASREDYEQYF.

The table lists this clone with a few counts. The chain is built from TRBV6-1 and TRBJ1-3; D is possibly TRBD1 (5 bases). Germline CDR1 is MNHNS and CDR2 is SASEGT. Trimming pared 7 bases from V and 1 base from J, leaving 11 bases between. The CDR3 extends over 14 amino acids. The chain's CDR3 is CASIQGRSGNTIYF. DNA of the CDR3: TGTGCCAGCATTCAGGGAAGGTCTGGAAACACCATATATTTT.

The rearrangement links TRBV19 to TRBJ1-4, with 8 positions matching TRBD1. The CDR3 sequence is 13 residues long. V shed 5 bases, J shed 12 bases, and the junction held 8 bases outside the gene matches. Germline V gives CDR1 LNHDA, CDR2 SQIVND (reference sequence). The CDR3 DNA follows: TGTGCCAGTAGTCCGCTGGACAGGGAGGAACTGTTTTTT. Its protein is CASSPLDREELFF.

The table lists this clone with a few counts. The V and J genes are TRBV18 and TRBJ1-1; 7 positions match TRBD1. The CDR3 spans 13 residues. Germline V gene sequence: CDR1 KGHSH, CDR2 LQKENI. The V gene end was trimmed by 3 bases and the J gene end by 8 bases; junction bases not matched to a gene: 6. In nucleotides, the CDR3 is TGTGCCAGCTCACCTTTTCAGGGACAGGAAGCTTTCTTT. Protein: CASSPFQGQEAFF.

The V and J genes are TRBV14 and TRBJ1-1; unclear D gene. Trimming shortened V by 2 bases and J by 10 bases, and 11 bases separated the two germline ends. Germline V lookup: CDR1 SGHDN, CDR2 FVKESK. This CDR3 spans 12 amino acids. The CDR3 DNA reads as TGTGCCAGCAGCCAATATCTCGAAGTAGCTTTCTTT. Encoded protein: CASSQYLEVAFF.

The chain employs TRBV9 and TRBJ1-1, with 8 bases fitting TRBD1. The CDR3 sequence is 16 residues long. V dropped 0 bases and J dropped 4; count of bases not matched to a gene: 8. Per germline, CDR1 SGDLS and CDR2 YYNGEE. The CDR3 DNA reads TGTGCCAGCAGCGTAGTTGACAGGGGCCCCGCCACTGAAGCTTTCTTT. Translated, it gives CASSVVDRGPATEAFF.

The sample holds one count of this clone. The chain's CDR3 is CASRSGTGTKNIQYF. The CDR3 DNA reads as TGTGCCAGCAGGTCCGGGACAGGGACCAAAAACATTCAGTACTTC. V is TRBV6-1 and J is TRBJ2-4; 9 bases line up with TRBD1. Germline V lookup: CDR1 MNHNS, CDR2 SASEGT. V trimming: 6 bases; J trimming: 2 bases; junction bases outside the gene matches: 5. This CDR3 region has 15 residues.

The chain couples TRBV6-5 to TRBJ1-4; D possibly corresponds to TRBD1 (5 bases). This CDR3 comprises 15 residues. Germline V CDR1 and CDR2: MNHEY, SVGAGI. The germline V and J ends were trimmed by 1 base and 6 bases, with 12 bases remaining between them. The CDR3 is CASSYLGQRDEKLFF. The DNA of the CDR3 is TGTGCCAGCAGTTACTTGGGGCAAAGGGATGAAAAACTGTTTTTT.

In nucleotides, the CDR3 is TGCGCCAGCAGCCACGAAGACAGGGGCCAATATGGCTACACCTTC. It translates to CASSHEDRGQYGYTF. The chain is built from TRBV4-1 and TRBJ1-2, with 8 bases fitting TRBD1. This CDR3 is built from 15 residues. Germline CDR1 and CDR2: MGHRA and YSYEKL. V was clipped by 3 bases and J by 5 bases; unmatched bases: 8.

The gene calls are TRBV7-2 and TRBJ1-1; 9 nucleotides agree with TRBD1. The ends lost 5 bases at V and 5 bases at J; junction bases unmatched: 9. Germline V gives CDR1 SGHTA, CDR2 FQGNSA. The CDR3 spans 15 residues. The CDR3 DNA sequence: TGTGCCAGCAGCGCAACCTCGGGACAGGGTACTGAAGCTTTCTTT. Encoded protein: CASSATSGQGTEAFF.

This chain joins TRBV5-1 and TRBJ1-5; D unclear. CDR3 length: 13 residues. Between the trimmed V and J ends, which lost 5 bases and 1 base, there was a span of 7 bases. Germline V lookup: CDR1 SGHRS, CDR2 YFSETQ. In DNA form, the CDR3 reads TGCGCCAGCAGAGGCGAAAGCAATCAGCCCCAGCATTTT. Translation: CASRGESNQPQHF. The whole variable domain, remainder taken from reference TRBV5-1 and TRBJ1-5, is KAGVTQTPRYLIKTRGQQVTLSCSPISGHRSVSWYQQTPGQGLQFLFEYFSETQRNKGNFPGRFSGRQFSNSRSEMNVSTLELGDSALYLCASRGESNQPQHFGDGTRLSIL.

The rearrangement uses TRBV11-2 and TRBJ1-4, with 8 bases fitting TRBD1. The germline gives CDR1 SGHAT, CDR2 FQNNGV. V was pared by 4 bases and J by 7 bases, with 8 bases of the junction left unmatched. This CDR3 is built from 15 residues. The CDR3 loop reads CASSWTQGGGEKLFF. The CDR3 bases are TGTGCCAGCAGCTGGACACAGGGGGGAGGTGAAAAACTGTTTTTT. Complete variable domain (other parts from reference TRBV11-2 and TRBJ1-4): EAGVAQSPRYKIIEKRQSVAFWCNPISGHATLYWYQQILGQGPKLLIQFQNNGVVDDSQLPKDRFSAERLKGVDSTLKIQPAKLEDSAVYLCASSWTQGGGEKLFFGSGTQLSVL.

This chain uses TRBV7-9 with TRBJ2-3; a possible D gene is TRBD1 (5 bases). Deletions cut 7 bases from V and 6 bases from J, with 17 bases between. The length of the CDR3 is 14 residues. CDR1 is SEHNR, CDR2 FQNEAQ, per germline (reference sequence). CDR3 in amino acids: CASIPGSDRDTQYF. The CDR3 coding sequence is TGTGCCAGCATACCAGGGTCGGATCGCGATACGCAGTATTTT.

This clone occurred a few times. The V gene is TRBV2, the J gene TRBJ2-4; a weak D match, TRBD1 (6 bases). The germline gives CDR1 SNHLY, CDR2 FYNNEI. V lost 7 bases to trimming and J lost 2 bases, with 15 bases between them. The CDR3 loop spans 15 amino acids. CDR3 protein: CASIFGGGSKNIQYF. The CDR3 DNA is TGTGCCAGCATATTTGGGGGCGGATCCAAAAACATTCAGTACTTC.

The chain recombines TRBV5-5 with TRBJ2-5; D perhaps matches TRBD1 (5 bases). CDR1 and CDR2 from the germline V gene are SGHKS and YYEKEE (reference sequence). CDR3 size: 14 residues. Trimming shortened V by 0 bases and J by 9 bases, and 15 bases separated the two germline ends. As DNA, the CDR3 is TGTGCCAGCAGCTTGGGGGGTCTACCCAGGGCCCAGTACTTC. Its translation: CASSLGGLPRAQYF.

The chain joins TRBV28 to TRBJ1-2; D is unclear. V lost 4 bases and J lost 5, with 8 bases in between. CDR1 is MDHEN and CDR2 is SYDVKM in the germline V gene. CDR3 length: 12 residues. Here the CDR3 DNA reads TGTGCCAGCAGTTCGGTAGTTTATGGCTACACCTTC. Translating it yields CASSSVVYGYTF.

V gene TRBV2 combines with J gene TRBJ2-7, with 16 bases that match TRBD2. The CDR3 sequence is 16 residues long. Germline V gene sequence: CDR1 SNHLY, CDR2 FYNNEI. V trimming: 6 bases; J trimming: 7 bases; junction bases outside the gene matches: 9. The CDR3 nucleotides are TGTGCCAGCAGCGGACAGGGACTAGCGGGGGGGATGGAGCAGTACTTC. Amino acids: CASSGQGLAGGMEQYF. The full variable domain, rest sourced from reference TRBV2 and TRBJ2-7, is EPEVTQTPSHQVTQMGQEVILRCVPISNHLYFYWYRQILGQKVEFLVSFYNNEISEKSEIFDDQFSVERPDGSNFTLKIRSTKLEDSAMYFCASSGQGLAGGMEQYFGPGTRLTVT.

V is TRBV5-4 and J is TRBJ2-7; TRBD2 agrees at 12 bases. Per germline, CDR1 SGHNT and CDR2 YYREEE (reference sequence). J lost 2 bases, V lost 3 bases, and 0 bases had no gene match. The CDR3 has 14 residues. CDR3 DNA: TGTGCCAGCAGCTCTAGCGGGGGGGCCTACGAGCAGTACTTC. It codes for CASSSSGGAYEQYF.

This rearrangement joins TRBV5-6 to TRBJ1-2, with unresolved D. In germline, CDR1 is SGHDT, CDR2 YYEEEE. V was clipped by 1 base and J by 4 bases, with 5 bases between them. The CDR3 covers 12 residues. This CDR3 is CASSLRSYGYTF. CDR3 nucleotides: TGTGCCAGCAGCTTGCGAAGCTATGGCTACACCTTC. Combining the CDR3 with reference TRBV5-6 and TRBJ1-2 gives the whole variable domain DAGVTQSPTHLIKTRGQQVTLRCSPKSGHDTVSWYQQALGQGPQFIFQYYEEEERQRGNFPDRFSGHQFPNYSSELNVNALLLGDSALYLCASSLRSYGYTFGSGTRLTVV.

This clone has a single count. V gene TRBV19 combines with J gene TRBJ2-3; D is possibly TRBD1 (6 bases). Trimming took 8 bases from V and 0 from J, leaving 12 bases between them. Germline V gene data show CDR1 as LNHDA and CDR2 as SQIVND (reference sequence). This CDR3 has 14 residues. The CDR3 loop is CASSEQGSTDTQYF. As DNA, the CDR3 is TGTGCCAGTTCGGAACAGGGAAGCACAGATACGCAGTATTTT.

V usage is TRBV2 and J usage is TRBJ1-5; D is unclear. The V gene lost 0 bases and the J gene lost 7 bases, with 13 bases spanning the gap. The CDR3 loop spans 15 amino acids. Germline CDR1 and CDR2: SNHLY and FYNNEI. In DNA, the CDR3 is TGTGCCAGCAGTGAAGCAGCGGATCGGGGACAGCCCCAGCATTTT. Its translation: CASSEAADRGQPQHF.

V is TRBV7-2 and J is TRBJ1-6, with 7 bases lining up with TRBD1. With 1 base clipped from V and 8 bases from J, the junction kept 11 bases outside the gene matches. Germline V gene sequence: CDR1 SGHTA, CDR2 FQGNSA. This CDR3 region has 17 residues. The CDR3 coding sequence is TGTGCCAGCAGCTTAGTCCCTCGACAGGGTGCTTATTCACCCCTCCACTTT. Residues: CASSLVPRQGAYSPLHF.